This note documents a single TCR beta chain sequence. Its antigen remains unknown. There are 18 residues in the CDR3. V was pared by 1 base and J by 11 bases, with 24 bases between. Per germline, CDR1 SGHDN and CDR2 FVKESK. This sample is part of a study of beta chain features in type 1 diabetes. Since all of the isolated RNA was reverse transcribed, expressed TCRB transcripts were what got sequenced. Profiling relied on immunoSEQ multiplex PCR, and the TCRdb table lists in-frame clones only, not all of them. The sample holds 130,000 to 150,000 clones; about 13% are singletons and the top ten take approximately 1.3%. Findings and limits, study-wide: Patients with Type 1 diabetes showed moderately but significantly shorter TCRB CDR3s in all four CD4+ subsets.

Source material: central memory CD4+ T cells from blood. The sequence was collected from a man younger than 30 with type 1 diabetes. V is TRBV14 and J is TRBJ1-6; D not resolved. The DNA for the CDR3 is TGTGCCAGCAGCCAAGTATCGTTTGTGGAACAGCGGGGTGCACCCCTCCACTTT. Translated: CASSQVSFVEQRGAPLHF.